One sample yielded the 19 T cell receptor beta chains listed below, sequenced in a study of blood T cells in healthy people across ages. Together with a sample-barcoded 5' primer, a J-beta primer mix was included in a second PCR lasting about 7 to 12 cycles. TCRdb reprocessed the 5' RACE reads via MiXCR and lists one record per CDR3 protein. The sample has fewer than 800,000 distinct CDR3 sequences, around 25% seen once. A further study also used this sample, focusing on T cells of mothers and their children.

The sequencing sample was made of blood. Receptors were obtained from a boy younger than 18 in good health.

This clonotype has a handful of counts. This sequence joins TRBV28 and TRBJ2-5; 8 nucleotides align to TRBD2. Looked up from germline, CDR1 is MDHEN and CDR2 is SYDVKM. The CDR3 runs 15 residues. The V gene end was trimmed by 2 bases and the J gene end by 5 bases; junction bases not matched to a gene: 7. The CDR3 nucleotides read TGTGCCAGCAGTTTAACGGGAGGGCCGGCGGAGACCCAGTACTTC. Translation gives CASSLTGGPAETQYF.

This clonotype was seen at least ten times. At one boundary the junction diverges from the germline segment, which might be a read error. The chain joins TRBV5-1 to TRBJ2-5; D remains unclear. The CDR3 consists of 12 residues. The germline CDR1 and CDR2 sequences are SGHRS and YFSETQ. CDR3 nucleotides: TGTGCCAGCAGTTTCCCTGGGGAGACCCAGTACTTC. Its translation: CASSFPGETQYF. The complete variable domain, with remaining parts taken from reference TRBV5-1 and TRBJ2-5, reads KAGVTQTPRYLIKTRGQQVTLSCSPISGHRSVSWYQQTPGQGLQFLFEYFSETQRNKGNFPGRFSGRQFSNSRSEMNVSTLELGDSALYLCASSFPGETQYFGPGTRLLVL.

V usage is TRBV29-1 and J usage is TRBJ2-2, with D perhaps matching TRBD1 (5 bases). The CDR3 runs 14 residues. In germline, CDR1 is SQVTM, CDR2 ANQGSEA. Deletions cut 4 bases from V and 0 bases from J, with 9 bases between. The CDR3 spells CSVVTEANTGELFF. The CDR3 bases are TGCAGCGTTGTGACAGAGGCGAACACCGGGGAGCTGTTTTTT.

Concerning this clonotype: Mismatch with germline at one junction end may stem from a read error. CDR3 region: CSARALAGYNEQFF. The DNA for the CDR3 is TGCAGTGCCAGAGCTCTAGCGGGATACAATGAGCAGTTCTTC. The chain uses TRBV20-1 and TRBJ2-5, with 9 nucleotides matching TRBD2. The J call may be faulty, since TRBJ2-1 better matches the DNA end. The CDR3 sequence is 14 residues long. Looked up from germline, CDR1 is DFQATT and CDR2 is SNEGSKA (reference sequence).

This chain joins TRBV29-1 and TRBJ2-3; 9 positions agree with TRBD2. With 6 bases clipped from V and 6 bases from J, the junction kept 7 bases outside the gene matches. Germline V gene data show CDR1 as SQVTM and CDR2 as ANQGSEA. This CDR3 comprises 13 residues. The CDR3 DNA follows: TGCAGCGTGGGACTAGCTTTAAGGGATACGCAGTATTTT. It is translated as CSVGLALRDTQYF.

The rearrangement links TRBV11-2 to TRBJ2-5; D ambiguous. Germline V CDR1 and CDR2: SGHAT, FQNNGV. The CDR3 consists of 14 residues. Trimming stripped 10 bases from V and 8 bases from J, with 23 bases between. The CDR3 spells CATSPDWRSGTQYF. DNA for the CDR3: TGTGCCACCTCGCCCGACTGGCGTTCCGGTACCCAGTACTTC.

The sample holds a few counts of this clonotype. As DNA, the CDR3 is TGTGCCAGCAGTTTATCCAGTAATGGAGATACGCAGTATTTT. This codes for CASSLSSNGDTQYF. The chain couples TRBV28 to TRBJ2-3; no firm D call. This CDR3 is built from 14 residues. Looked up from germline, CDR1 is MDHEN and CDR2 is SYDVKM. V lost 1 base to trimming and J lost 5 bases, with 10 bases between them.

V and J are TRBV7-2 and TRBJ2-7; perhaps TRBD1 as D (6 bases). The CDR3 extends over 15 amino acids. Germline V gives CDR1 SGHTA, CDR2 FQGNSA. V was clipped by 4 bases and J by 6 bases, with 19 bases between them. The CDR3 reads CASSWTPTGEGEQYF. The CDR3 bases are TGTGCCAGCAGCTGGACCCCGACAGGAGAGGGCGAGCAGTACTTC.

The table lists this clonotype with a few counts. The rearrangement joins TRBV20-1 to TRBJ1-4; D might be TRBD1 (5 bases). Trimming pared 5 bases from V and 7 bases from J, leaving 17 bases between. CDR1 is DFQATT and CDR2 is SNEGSKA in the germline V gene (reference sequence). This CDR3 contains 14 residues. CDR3 coding DNA: TGCAGTGCTCAGGGTGTCGGGGACTCTGAAAAACTGTTTTTT. Translating gives CSAQGVGDSEKLFF.

The gene calls are TRBV27 and TRBJ2-4; D is undetermined. The CDR3 is 17 amino acids. In germline, CDR1 is MNHEY, CDR2 SMNVEV (reference sequence). V was clipped by 0 bases and J by 0 bases, with 12 bases between them. The CDR3 DNA reads TGTGCCAGCAGTTTATCCGCTGCAATCCTAGCCAAAAACATTCAGTACTTC. Amino acid sequence: CASSLSAAILAKNIQYF.

This clonotype was found a few times. The rearrangement links TRBV19 to TRBJ2-1; D is undetermined. Looked up from germline, CDR1 is LNHDA and CDR2 is SQIVND (reference sequence). The CDR3 length is 16 residues. V lost 5 bases, J lost 6 bases, and 20 bases lay in between. CDR3 sequence reads: CASSSRNNPSINEQFF. The CDR3 region has the DNA TGTGCCAGTAGTTCCCGAAACAACCCCTCAATCAATGAGCAGTTCTTC. Combining the CDR3 with reference TRBV19 and TRBJ2-1 gives the whole variable domain DGGITQSPKYLFRKEGQNVTLSCEQNLNHDAMYWYRQDPGQGLRLIYYSQIVNDFQKGDIAEGYSVSREKKESFPLTVTSAQKNPTAFYLCASSSRNNPSINEQFFGPGTRLTVL.

This clonotype was detected only a few times. The chain uses TRBV29-1 and TRBJ2-7, with 7 bases that match TRBD1. V shed 6 bases, J shed 6 bases, and the junction held 5 bases outside the gene matches. Germline loops: CDR1 SQVTM, CDR2 ANQGSEA. This CDR3 contains 11 residues. The CDR3 is CSVGTVREQYF. The CDR3 DNA sequence: TGCAGCGTGGGGACAGTCCGCGAGCAGTACTTC.

The chain employs TRBV28 and TRBJ2-7; D not resolved. CDR3 length: 12 amino acids. V was trimmed by 5 bases and J by 5 bases, leaving 10 bases between them. Germline V gene data show CDR1 as MDHEN and CDR2 as SYDVKM. As DNA, the CDR3 is TGTGCCAGCAGTACGGGTTTAGACGAGCAGTACTTC. It is translated as CASSTGLDEQYF.

This clonotype was observed a few times. The chain combines TRBV7-3 with TRBJ2-1; 8 bases align to TRBD2. The CDR3 length is 15 residues. V was pared by 3 bases and J by 6 bases, with 7 bases of the junction left unmatched. Germline loops: CDR1 SGHTA, CDR2 FQGTGA. The CDR3 protein is CASSLGSGEGNEQFF. In DNA form, the CDR3 reads TGTGCCAGCAGCTTGGGTAGCGGGGAGGGCAATGAGCAGTTCTTC. Full variable domain (remainder filled in from reference TRBV7-3 and TRBJ2-1): GAGVSQTPSNKVTEKGKYVELRCDPISGHTALYWYRQSLGQGPEFLIYFQGTGAADDSGLPNDRFFAVRPEGSVSTLKIQRTERGDSAVYLCASSLGSGEGNEQFFGPGTRLTVL.

This rearrangement joins TRBV12-3 or TRBV12-4 to TRBJ1-3, with D possibly being TRBD1 (6 bases). V was pared by 4 bases and J by 0 bases, with 10 bases between. The CDR3 is 15 residues long. The CDR3 sequence: CASSSRDISGNTIYF. The CDR3 DNA is TGTGCCAGCAGTTCCAGGGACATCTCTGGAAACACCATATATTTT.

The chain uses TRBV27 and TRBJ2-3, with TRBD2 matching 7 bases. This CDR3 has 16 amino acids. V trimming: 5 bases; J trimming: 2 bases; junction bases outside the gene matches: 10. CDR1 and CDR2 (germline): MNHEY, SMNVEV (reference sequence). The CDR3 protein is CASSPGLVRDTDTQYF. As DNA, the CDR3 is TGTGCCAGCAGTCCTGGACTAGTCCGGGACACAGATACGCAGTATTTT.

This clonotype came up a few times. This rearrangement joins TRBV7-2 to TRBJ2-5; 7 positions agree with TRBD2. The J call may be in error: the DNA end matches TRBJ2-7 better. The germline V gene has CDR1 SGHTA and CDR2 FQGNSA. This CDR3 region has 15 residues. The CDR3 nucleotides read TGTGCCAGCAGCTTAGTGTCCAGCGGGAACTACGAGCAGTACTTC. It is translated as CASSLVSSGNYEQYF.

This chain joins TRBV5-5 and TRBJ1-5; D is unresolved. CDR3 length: 17 residues. Between the trimmed V and J ends, which lost 0 bases and 7 bases, there was a span of 20 bases. Germline CDR1 is SGHKS and CDR2 is YYEKEE (reference sequence). The CDR3 DNA reads TGTGCCAGCAGCTTGGGACCGGACGAAACCTTATGGCAGCCCCAGCATTTT. Protein product: CASSLGPDETLWQPQHF.

As regards this clonotype: One junction end does not reproduce the germline sequence, and a read error may be involved. The chain is built from TRBV10-3 and TRBJ2-2; possibly TRBD2 for D (6 bases). Germline CDR1 is ENHRY and CDR2 is SYGVKD. This CDR3 comprises 15 residues. The CDR3 DNA reads TGTGCCATCAGTCCTCGCGGGGCTCCCACCGAGGAGCTGTTTTTT. The encoded protein is CAISPRGAPTEELFF.